These 22 T cell receptor beta chains were all obtained from the same sample, sequenced in a study of T cells after posttransplantation cyclophosphamide. Some clones are missing from TCRdb's copy, which holds only in-frame ones; the method was immunoSEQ multiplex PCR. The sample gives 5,000 or so clones, 61% of which show up once; about 17% is in the top ten. Sequencing input: memory CD8+ T cells sorted from blood. These receptors all stem from a woman in her sixties or seventies in good health, CMV-negative, and a related stem cell transplant donor.

V and J are TRBV29-1 and TRBJ1-1, with D unresolved. The V gene's germline CDR1 is SQVTM and CDR2 ANQGSEA. The CDR3 runs to 12 residues. The V and J ends lost 2 bases and 1 base respectively, with 5 bases between them. CDR3 nucleotides: TGCAGCGTTGAACTACGGAACACTGAAGCTTTCTTT. Translating it yields CSVELRNTEAFF.

The genes are TRBV11-2 and TRBJ1-1, with 8 bases lining up with TRBD1. This CDR3 region has 18 residues. Germline V CDR1 and CDR2: SGHAT, FQNNGV. V shed 5 bases, J shed 1 base, and the junction held 15 bases outside the gene matches. The CDR3 DNA is TGTGCCAGCAGCCCCCACCTGGGGACAGGTAAGAAGAACACTGAAGCTTTCTTT. It translates to CASSPHLGTGKKNTEAFF.

The rearrangement joins TRBV10-2 to TRBJ2-7; 10 bases map to TRBD2. Germline V gene sequence: CDR1 WSHSY, CDR2 SAAADI. This CDR3 spans 14 amino acids. The V gene end was trimmed by 3 bases and the J gene end by 4 bases; junction bases not matched to a gene: 3. The chain's CDR3 is CASSETSGTYEQYF. Here the CDR3 DNA reads TGCGCCAGCAGTGAAACTAGCGGGACGTACGAGCAGTACTTC.

This clone was detected a few times. As DNA, the CDR3 is TGTGCCAGCAGCTTGGGTCTAGCGGGACTCCCCGATTCGTTCTTC. It encodes CASSLGLAGLPDSFF. The V gene is TRBV5-4, the J gene TRBJ2-1; 9 nucleotides agree with TRBD2. With 0 bases clipped from V and 15 bases from J, the junction kept 13 bases outside the gene matches. Looked up from germline, CDR1 is SGHNT and CDR2 is YYREEE (reference sequence). The CDR3 runs 15 residues.

This clone has a handful of counts. The chain carries TRBV9 and TRBJ1-4; TRBD1 aligns across 7 bases. The CDR3 spans 13 residues. J gave up 7 bases and V 3 bases, and 3 bases lay outside the gene matches. From germline, CDR1 is SGDLS and CDR2 YYNGEE. CDR3 coding DNA: TGTGCCAGCAGCGACCCAGGGGGTGAAAAACTGTTTTTT. This sequence encodes CASSDPGGEKLFF.

This clone was detected only once. V usage is TRBV28 and J usage is TRBJ1-3; 7 nucleotides align to TRBD1. CDR1 is MDHEN and CDR2 is SYDVKM in the germline V gene. The CDR3 totals 17 residues. The V gene end was trimmed by 4 bases and the J gene end by 3 bases; junction bases not matched to a gene: 12. CDR3 coding DNA: TGTGCCAGCAGTTCCGGGACAGCTATCTGGGTTGGAAACACCATATATTTT. This translates into CASSSGTAIWVGNTIYF.

This chain uses TRBV7-9 with TRBJ2-1, with TRBD2 matching 7 bases. V was clipped by 8 bases and J by 1 base; unmatched bases: 5. The CDR3 is made up of 14 amino acids. Germline CDR1 SEHNR, CDR2 FQNEAQ (reference sequence). DNA of the CDR3: TGTGCCAGCCCCTCGGGGGGTTCCTACAATGAGCAGTTCTTC. Its protein is CASPSGGSYNEQFF.

The V gene is TRBV9, the J gene TRBJ2-3; D may be TRBD2 (6 bases). The CDR3 contains 16 residues. Germline CDR1 reads SGDLS; CDR2 reads YYNGEE. Trimming cost V 0 bases and J 5 bases, with 16 bases left between them. DNA of the CDR3: TGTGCCAGCAGCGTAGATGGTAGCGGTGGGGGAGATACGCAGTATTTT. It codes for CASSVDGSGGGDTQYF.

This clone has a handful of counts. The chain combines TRBV10-3 with TRBJ1-2, with a weak D call TRBD1 (5 bases). V shed 3 bases and J shed 7 bases, with 18 bases lying between them. Germline CDR1 ENHRY, CDR2 SYGVKD. CDR3 length equals 15 residues. The DNA for the CDR3 is TGTGCCATCAGTGACCCGGAAGGGGAGGTTCGTGGCTACACCTTC. This encodes CAISDPEGEVRGYTF.

This sequence joins TRBV7-9 and TRBJ2-7; tentative D call: TRBD1 (6 bases). Between the trimmed V and J ends, which lost 3 bases and 11 bases, there was a span of 23 bases. CDR1 is SEHNR, CDR2 FQNEAQ, per germline (reference sequence). The CDR3 sequence is 15 residues long. The CDR3 DNA sequence: TGTGCCAGCAGCTTTTGGTTGGACGGGACACTTATCGAGTACTTC. Its protein product is CASSFWLDGTLIEYF.

The V gene is TRBV7-6, the J gene TRBJ2-2; D uncertain. V lost 5 bases to trimming and J lost 0 bases, with 4 bases between them. Germline V lookup: CDR1 SGHVS, CDR2 FNYEAQ. The CDR3 is made up of 13 amino acids. In DNA, the CDR3 is TGTGCCAGCAGCCCATCGAACACCGGGGAGCTGTTTTTT. Translated: CASSPSNTGELFF. The complete variable domain, with remaining parts taken from reference TRBV7-6 and TRBJ2-2, reads GAGVSQSPRYKVTKRGQDVALRCDPISGHVSLYWYRQALGQGPEFLTYFNYEAQQDKSGLPNDRFSAERPEGSISTLTIQRTEQRDSAMYRCASSPSNTGELFFGEGSRLTVL.

This chain connects TRBV1 to TRBJ2-2; the table calls TRBD2, which could not be checked here. TRBV1 is given as a pseudogene. The CDR3 has 17 amino acids. DNA for the CDR3: TGCACCAGCAGCCAAGACGGCGGGGGGGGTTGTACCGGGGAGCTGTTTTTT. Translated, it gives CTSSQDGGGGCTGELFF.

V usage is TRBV5-6 and J usage is TRBJ2-7; D remains ambiguous. Germline assignment: CDR1 SGHDT and CDR2 YYEEEE. V lost 2 bases and J 3 bases, leaving 3 bases between the germline ends. The CDR3 has 11 amino acids. Here the CDR3 DNA reads TGTGCCAGCAGCTTCGGCTACGAGCAGTACTTC. It yields the protein CASSFGYEQYF.

This clone came up a few times. V usage is TRBV4-2 and J usage is TRBJ1-5; D gene unclear. This CDR3 contains 14 residues. Germline assignment: CDR1 LGHNA and CDR2 YNFKEQ. The V gene lost 5 bases and the J gene lost 0 bases, with 8 bases spanning the gap. The CDR3 is CASSFGPSNQPQHF. Here the CDR3 DNA reads TGTGCCAGCAGCTTTGGCCCTAGCAATCAGCCCCAGCATTTT.

V and J are TRBV2 and TRBJ2-1; 10 bases fit TRBD1. Germline V gene data show CDR1 as SNHLY and CDR2 as FYNNEI. V lost 6 bases to trimming and J lost 6 bases; unmatched junction nucleotides: 5. This CDR3 has 14 residues. Written as DNA, the CDR3 is TGTGCCAGCAGAGGGACAGGGGCCTTCAATGAGCAGTTCTTC. It yields the protein CASRGTGAFNEQFF. The full variable domain, completed using reference TRBV2 and TRBJ2-1, is EPEVTQTPSHQVTQMGQEVILRCVPISNHLYFYWYRQILGQKVEFLVSFYNNEISEKSEIFDDQFSVERPDGSNFTLKIRSTKLEDSAMYFCASRGTGAFNEQFFGPGTRLTVL.

The chain uses TRBV9 and TRBJ2-7; a weak D match, TRBD1 (7 bases). The CDR3 runs to 14 residues. The germline V gene encodes CDR1 SGDLS and CDR2 YYNGEE. V shed 3 bases and J shed 1 base, with 11 bases lying between them. The CDR3 loop is CASSAGDRSYEQYF. DNA for the CDR3: TGTGCCAGCAGCGCGGGGGACAGATCCTACGAGCAGTACTTC.

Relative to its sample, this clone is large (0.1 to 1%). The rearrangement uses TRBV6-6 and TRBJ2-3; possibly TRBD2 for D (6 bases). This CDR3 contains 14 residues. From germline, CDR1 is MNHNY and CDR2 SVGAGI (reference sequence). V lost 1 base and J lost 3, with 8 bases in between. This CDR3 is CASSYLEGTDTQYF. The CDR3 DNA reads as TGTGCCAGCAGTTACTTGGAGGGAACAGATACGCAGTATTTT.

The chain recombines TRBV7-3 with TRBJ1-2; maybe TRBD1 (6 bases). Trimming removed 4 bases at V and 7 bases at J, with 22 bases between. This CDR3 region has 16 residues. Germline loops: CDR1 SGHTA, CDR2 FQGTGA. The CDR3 reads CASSSSPPGRGGGYTF. The CDR3 nucleotides are TGTGCCAGCAGCTCCTCACCGCCTGGCAGGGGTGGTGGCTACACCTTC. The full variable domain, with the rest looked up from reference TRBV7-3 and TRBJ1-2, is GAGVSQTPSNKVTEKGKYVELRCDPISGHTALYWYRQSLGQGPEFLIYFQGTGAADDSGLPNDRFFAVRPEGSVSTLKIQRTERGDSAVYLCASSSSPPGRGGGYTFGSGTRLTVV.

The sample holds a few counts of this clone. V gene TRBV7-9 combines with J gene TRBJ1-4, with a weak D call TRBD1 (5 bases). This CDR3 spans 15 amino acids. CDR1 SEHNR and CDR2 FQNEAQ come from the germline V gene (reference sequence). The V and J ends lost 5 bases and 4 bases respectively, with 14 bases between them. CDR3 sequence reads: CASSGTGVDNEKLFF. The DNA for the CDR3 is TGTGCCAGCAGCGGAACGGGGGTAGATAATGAAAAACTGTTTTTT. Full variable domain (rest looked up from reference TRBV7-9 and TRBJ1-4): DTGVSQNPRHKITKRGQNVTFRCDPISEHNRLYWYRQTLGQGPEFLTYFQNEAQLEKSRLLSDRFSAERPKGSFSTLEIQRTEQGDSAMYLCASSGTGVDNEKLFFGSGTQLSVL.

This chain uses TRBV5-4 with TRBJ2-3; 11 bases match TRBD2. This CDR3 has 17 amino acids. Trimming at V came to 2 bases and at J to 2 bases, leaving 7 bases not matched to a gene. Germline V gene data show CDR1 as SGHNT and CDR2 as YYREEE (reference sequence). The CDR3 reads CASSLPPGLAVTDTQYF. As DNA, the CDR3 is TGTGCCAGCAGCTTACCCCCGGGACTAGCGGTCACAGATACGCAGTATTTT. Variable domain in full (rest from reference TRBV5-4 and TRBJ2-3): ETGVTQSPTHLIKTRGQQVTLRCSSQSGHNTVSWYQQALGQGPQFIFQYYREEENGRGNFPPRFSGLQFPNYSSELNVNALELDDSALYLCASSLPPGLAVTDTQYFGPGTRLTVL.

The genes are TRBV6-5 and TRBJ2-1; 12 bases line up with TRBD2. J gave up 4 bases and V 8 bases, and 3 bases lay outside the gene matches. From germline, CDR1 is MNHEY and CDR2 SVGAGI. CDR3 length equals 14 residues. CDR3 loop: CASAGTSGYNEQFF. CDR3 bases: TGTGCCAGCGCAGGGACTAGCGGGTACAATGAGCAGTTCTTC.

The chain is built from TRBV29-1 and TRBJ1-2; D ambiguous. This CDR3 has 17 amino acids. The V end was cut by 3 bases, the J end by 4 bases, with 24 bases between. Germline CDR1 SQVTM, CDR2 ANQGSEA. For the CDR3, the DNA is TGCAGCGTTGACGTGACACCGATAACCGCTACCGGCTATGGCTACACCTTC. It encodes CSVDVTPITATGYGYTF.